A single sample is the source of the 26 T cell receptor beta chains below, sequenced in a study of technical replicates of blood from a few donors. Clones were read by immunoSEQ multiplex PCR, and TCRdb kept only the in-frame ones, dropping some. The sample includes tens of thousands of clones, roughly 98% of them seen just once. Sequencing used T cells isolated from PBMCs. The receptors here all came from a human donor in good health.

The V and J genes are TRBV10-3 and TRBJ2-7; 9 bases agree with TRBD1. V trimming: 6 bases; J trimming: 2 bases; junction bases outside the gene matches: 5. The CDR3 is 14 residues long. The germline V gene encodes CDR1 ENHRY and CDR2 SYGVKD. CDR3 sequence: CAISAGTGTYEQYF. The CDR3 DNA reads TGTGCCATCAGCGCCGGGACAGGGACCTACGAGCAGTACTTC.

This chain connects TRBV18 to TRBJ1-6, with D hard to call. Germline V CDR1 and CDR2: KGHSH, LQKENI. The CDR3 extends over 20 amino acids. Between the trimmed V and J ends, which lost 5 bases and 0 bases, there was a span of 23 bases. For the CDR3, the DNA is TGTGCCAGCTCATTGGTGGAGCTCTCGTCCCGGAGCTCCTATAATTCACCCCTCCACTTT. Amino acids: CASSLVELSSRSSYNSPLHF.

This clone was observed a handful of times. The V and J genes are TRBV19 and TRBJ1-2, with 9 nucleotides matching TRBD1. CDR3 size: 18 residues. The V gene end was trimmed by 4 bases and the J gene end by 2 bases; junction bases not matched to a gene: 14. From germline, CDR1 is LNHDA and CDR2 SQIVND (reference sequence). The DNA of the CDR3 is TGTGCCAGTAGTACGCCGACCGGGACAGGGTTTATCAACTATGGCTACACCTTC. Amino acids: CASSTPTGTGFINYGYTF.

This chain links TRBV12-5 with TRBJ1-5; weak D call: TRBD1 (5 bases). The germline CDR1 and CDR2 sequences are LGHNT and FRNRAP. The CDR3 contains 17 residues. The V gene lost 0 bases and the J gene lost 2 bases, with 14 bases spanning the gap. The CDR3 bases are TGTGCTAGTGGTTTGGTCGTGGCAGGGTCTGGCAATCAGCCCCAGCATTTT. Its translation is CASGLVVAGSGNQPQHF. The whole variable domain, filled in from reference TRBV12-5 and TRBJ1-5, reads DARVTQTPRHKVTEMGQEVTMRCQPILGHNTVFWYRQTMMQGLELLAYFRNRAPLDDSGMPKDRFSAEMPDATLATLKIQPSEPRDSAVYFCASGLVVAGSGNQPQHFGDGTRLSIL.

The chain has TRBV10-1 and TRBJ2-2; D may be TRBD2 (6 bases). Germline V gene lookup returns CDR1 WNHNN and CDR2 SYGVQD (reference sequence). The V end was cut by 3 bases, the J end by 6 bases, with 14 bases between. The CDR3 totals 15 residues. The CDR3 spells CASSDAGSPAGELFF. CDR3 in DNA: TGCGCCAGCAGTGATGCGGGATCCCCCGCCGGGGAGCTGTTTTTT.

This sequence joins TRBV6-5 and TRBJ2-7; D is ambiguous. CDR1 and CDR2 (germline): MNHEY, SVGAGI. V was pared by 0 bases and J by 2 bases, with 8 bases between. The CDR3 has 14 amino acids. The CDR3 region has the DNA TGTGCCAGCAGTTACTCGGCTGGCCCCTACGAGCAGTACTTC. It specifies CASSYSAGPYEQYF.

This chain uses TRBV10-1 with TRBJ2-3; D may be TRBD2 (6 bases). V lost 3 bases and J 4 bases, leaving 14 bases between the germline ends. The germline V gene has CDR1 WNHNN and CDR2 SYGVQD (reference sequence). CDR3 length: 15 amino acids. The CDR3 is CASSETSPFADTQYF. The DNA for the CDR3 is TGCGCCAGCAGTGAAACTAGCCCTTTCGCAGATACGCAGTATTTT.

V usage is TRBV12-5 and J usage is TRBJ2-7, with D possibly being TRBD1 (5 bases). There are 13 residues in the CDR3. The V gene lost 3 bases and the J gene lost 1 base, with 7 bases spanning the gap. Germline lookup yields CDR1 LGHNT and CDR2 FRNRAP. The CDR3 DNA sequence: TGTGCTAGTGGTTTCGGACATTCCTACGAGCAGTACTTC. It specifies CASGFGHSYEQYF.

The chain couples TRBV23-1 to TRBJ1-1; 11 bases agree with TRBD1. TRBV23-1 is given ORF status, its function remaining uncertain. The CDR3 has 17 amino acids. The V gene end was trimmed by 0 bases and the J gene end by 1 base; junction bases not matched to a gene: 4. The CDR3 loop is CASSQSPGQGGNTEAFF. CDR3 DNA sequence: TGCGCCAGCAGTCAATCACCGGGACAGGGGGGGAACACTGAAGCTTTCTTT.

This chain connects TRBV6-1 to TRBJ2-5; the D gene is possibly TRBD2 (6 bases). This CDR3 region has 13 residues. CDR1 and CDR2 (germline): MNHNS, SASEGT. Trimming pared 10 bases from V and 9 bases from J, leaving 21 bases between. The CDR3 reads CATQQDIGGAQYF. The CDR3 nucleotides read TGTGCCACGCAACAGGACATCGGGGGAGCCCAGTACTTC.

The CDR3 DNA reads TGTGCCAGCAAGGGACAAACGAACACTGAAGCTTTCTTT. Its translation is CASKGQTNTEAFF. V usage is TRBV2 and J usage is TRBJ1-1; possibly TRBD1 for D (6 bases). The CDR3 is 13 amino acids. Between the trimmed V and J ends, which lost 7 bases and 1 base, there was a span of 10 bases. Germline V gives CDR1 SNHLY, CDR2 FYNNEI.

The CDR3 nucleotides read TGTGCCAGCAGTCTTACAGATACGCAGTATTTT. Its translation: CASSLTDTQYF. This sequence joins TRBV14 and TRBJ2-3; D call uncertain. Germline V gives CDR1 SGHDN, CDR2 FVKESK. CDR3 length equals 11 residues. Trimming stripped 6 bases from V and 3 bases from J, with 4 bases between.

This chain joins TRBV11-2 and TRBJ2-7; TRBD2 matches 9 bases. CDR3 length: 14 residues. Losses at the gene ends were 5 bases for V and 4 bases for J; bases not matched to a gene: 6. Germline loops: CDR1 SGHAT, CDR2 FQNNGV. The CDR3 region has the DNA TGTGCCAGCAGCCCTGGAGCGGGGGGATACGAGCAGTACTTC. This encodes CASSPGAGGYEQYF.

V and J are TRBV27 and TRBJ2-7; 9 bases align to TRBD2. Germline assignment: CDR1 MNHEY and CDR2 SMNVEV (reference sequence). V shed 6 bases, J shed 5 bases, and the junction held 11 bases outside the gene matches. The CDR3 loop spans 15 amino acids. CDR3 region: CASRLAGGTRNEQYF. CDR3 nucleotides: TGTGCCAGCAGATTGGCGGGAGGGACACGGAACGAGCAGTACTTC.

This rearrangement joins TRBV7-9 to TRBJ2-3; 10 bases agree with TRBD2. The CDR3 loop spans 15 amino acids. Germline lookup yields CDR1 SEHNR and CDR2 FQNEAQ (reference sequence). V lost 4 bases to trimming and J lost 4 bases; unmatched junction nucleotides: 5. For the CDR3, the DNA is TGTGCCAGCAGCTCAAGGACTAGCGGCGCAGATACGCAGTATTTT. Translated, it gives CASSSRTSGADTQYF.

This clone was seen only a few times. This rearrangement joins TRBV6-5 to TRBJ2-4, with a possible D match to TRBD2 (6 bases). The germline gives CDR1 MNHEY, CDR2 SVGAGI. The CDR3 length is 16 residues. The V end was cut by 0 bases, the J end by 1 base, with 10 bases between. Written as DNA, the CDR3 is TGTGCCAGCAGTTACTCGATGGCGGGGGCCAAAAACATTCAGTACTTC. Amino acids: CASSYSMAGAKNIQYF.

The chain recombines TRBV5-1 with TRBJ2-7; 11 positions match TRBD1. V shed 2 bases, J shed 6 bases, and the junction held 4 bases outside the gene matches. CDR1 SGHRS and CDR2 YFSETQ come from the germline V gene. This CDR3 comprises 14 residues. The CDR3 loop reads CASSFGTGGIEQYF. CDR3 sequence (DNA): TGCGCCAGCAGCTTTGGGACAGGGGGGATCGAGCAGTACTTC.

The V gene is TRBV14, the J gene TRBJ1-1; D gene ambiguous. This CDR3 is 14 amino acids long. Trimming stripped 5 bases from V and 3 bases from J, with 13 bases between. Germline assignment: CDR1 SGHDN and CDR2 FVKESK. CDR3 sequence reads: CASSFTPGYTEAFF. The CDR3 coding sequence is TGTGCCAGCAGCTTCACCCCGGGGTACACTGAAGCTTTCTTT.

The rearrangement uses TRBV2 and TRBJ2-7; 8 bases match TRBD1. Germline V gene sequence: CDR1 SNHLY, CDR2 FYNNEI. V shed 6 bases, J shed 1 base, and the junction held 5 bases outside the gene matches. This CDR3 contains 14 residues. CDR3 loop: CASRDRTGSYEQYF. CDR3 DNA sequence: TGTGCCAGCAGGGATAGGACAGGGTCCTACGAGCAGTACTTC.

The rearrangement links TRBV11-2 to TRBJ2-1, with D perhaps TRBD2 (6 bases). The germline V gene has CDR1 SGHAT and CDR2 FQNNGV. CDR3 length: 15 residues. V dropped 7 bases and J dropped 6 bases, with 19 bases sitting between them. CDR3 DNA sequence: TGTGCCAGCACCCCGACTTGGCGGGAAGTCAATGAGCAGTTCTTC. Translated, it gives CASTPTWREVNEQFF. Full variable domain (rest looked up from reference TRBV11-2 and TRBJ2-1): EAGVAQSPRYKIIEKRQSVAFWCNPISGHATLYWYQQILGQGPKLLIQFQNNGVVDDSQLPKDRFSAERLKGVDSTLKIQPAKLEDSAVYLCASTPTWREVNEQFFGPGTRLTVL.

The chain joins TRBV27 to TRBJ1-2, with 8 bases matching TRBD1. V trimming: 4 bases; J trimming: 2 bases; junction bases outside the gene matches: 6. This CDR3 region has 15 residues. The V gene's germline CDR1 is MNHEY and CDR2 SMNVEV (reference sequence). The CDR3: CASSSWTGPNYGYTF. The DNA of the CDR3 is TGTGCCAGCAGTTCGTGGACAGGGCCGAACTATGGCTACACCTTC.

The rearrangement uses TRBV7-8 and TRBJ1-2; 10 bases match TRBD1. V dropped 5 bases and J dropped 4; count of bases not matched to a gene: 7. CDR3 size: 15 residues. Germline-derived CDR1 and CDR2 are SGHVS and FQNEAQ. The CDR3 DNA reads TGTGCCAGCAGCCCAGACAGGGGGCGCCTCTATGGCTACACCTTC. Translated: CASSPDRGRLYGYTF.

With respect to this clone: Sequence at one end of the junction differs from germline and may be a read error. This sequence joins TRBV7-7 and TRBJ2-5; 7 bases align to TRBD1. The CDR3 is made up of 15 amino acids. Germline CDR1 reads SSHAT; CDR2 reads FNYEAQ (reference sequence). The CDR3 coding sequence is TGTGCTAGCAGCGACAGGACAGGCGTTGAAGGGACCCAGTACTTC. It translates to CASSDRTGVEGTQYF.

V gene TRBV5-1 combines with J gene TRBJ2-3; 11 bases line up with TRBD2. Germline V lookup: CDR1 SGHRS, CDR2 YFSETQ. The CDR3 is made up of 17 amino acids. Germline trimming cut 4 bases from V and 2 bases from J; bases unmatched to any gene: 9. CDR3: CASSPYGLAGPTDTQYF. In nucleotides, the CDR3 is TGCGCCAGCAGCCCCTACGGACTAGCGGGCCCCACAGATACGCAGTATTTT.

The chain has TRBV7-8 and TRBJ2-7; TRBD2 matches 7 bases. The CDR3 totals 13 residues. Germline V lookup: CDR1 SGHVS, CDR2 FQNEAQ. Trimming at V came to 6 bases and at J to 3 bases, leaving 5 bases not matched to a gene. For the CDR3, the DNA is TGTGCCAGCAGTCAAACGGGGGGCTACGAGCAGTACTTC. It encodes CASSQTGGYEQYF.

CDR3 region: CATSRDPPDTQYF. The CDR3 region has the DNA TGTGCCACCAGCAGAGATCCTCCAGATACGCAGTATTTT. The chain recombines TRBV15 with TRBJ2-3; D remains ambiguous. Trimming pared 0 bases from V and 4 bases from J, leaving 5 bases between. This CDR3 contains 13 residues. Germline V gene data show CDR1 as LNHNV and CDR2 as YYDKDF (reference sequence).